Listed here is a single TCR beta chain. The antigen this receptor binds is unknown. Base-call qualities are not available, and no considerably larger clone is one nucleotide away. This record belongs to a study of identifying expanded T cells in peripheral blood (dated by TCRdb to between 2017 and 2020). For the study in its entirety: Technical replicates were generated by sequencing separate aliquots of the same genomic DNA pool, with four replicates compared pairwise. Study-level results and caveats: The binomial model flagged roughly 1.1 differentially abundant clones between technical replicates, compared with about 17 over about 2 weeks and 19 over about four weeks. Across all healthy-donor time intervals, the beta-binomial model significantly lowered both the number of clones called differentially abundant and the false-positive rate. In all healthy donors, the variance in clone template counts between samples taken 2 to 3 weeks apart rose significantly as total template count increased. The authors expected that over much longer intervals, such as months to years, biological variance in healthy repertoires might increase even further.

V loses 5 bases of germline sequence and J loses 10 bases, and the interval between the two ends is 14 bases. Per the germline V gene (reference sequence), MNHNY is the CDR1 and SVGAGI is the CDR2. The CDR3 contains 12 residues, cysteine and phenylalanine counted. CDR3 DNA is the only sequence kept; it has 36 bases, read in frame from the first base. TCRbeta CDR3 regions were profiled by bias-controlled multiplex PCR amplification of genomic DNA with the immunoSEQ Assay. The authors' analysis ran thus. To quantify the absolute abundance of each unique TCRbeta CDR3 region, the sequences were collapsed and filtered. Two models were used to test differential abundance: a binomial model (Fisher-equivalent) and a beta-binomial model that adds time-dependent variance fitted from healthy donors. Clones with fewer than 5 combined templates were removed, and a clone was called differentially abundant if the clone's Benjamini-Hochberg FDR was below 0.01. The form v = (b*log(k)+a)^2 was used to model beta-binomial variance as a function of total template count across the two samples. TCRdb mirrors the immuneACCESS table, restricted to in-frame sequences. Some clones are absent from its copies; in checked studies, under half trace to an unresolved V gene, and the reason for the others is unknown. V and J calls and clone size are given by that table; D and trimming were obtained from the DNA. In this sample the table shows around 100,000 clones, around 90% of which occur a single time. The top ten clones comprise just over 5.5% of the sample.

During the collection period, no infections or other immune events were recorded for the healthy donors. Healthy-donor blood repertoires served as a training cohort to calibrate time-dependent variance in a beta-binomial model of T-cell clone differential abundance. There were roughly 10 healthy donors in the training cohort, of whom 3 were female and 7 were male. An age range of about 29 to 65 years, with an average of 43 years, was recorded for the donors. Whole blood, obtained from a commercial supplier, was collected from each healthy donor at three time points spaced approximately 15 days apart. For immunosequencing, genomic DNA was extracted from whole blood that had not been sorted.

The chain is assembled from TRBV6-6 and TRBJ1-1; the D gene cannot be named for sure. The receptor was isolated from a person aged 18 to 75 in good health. Source material: blood. In nucleotide form, the sequence is TGTGCCAGCAGTACCGGACCCCTCGGAGCTTTCTTT. This is translated as CASSTGPLGAFF.